These 10 T cell receptor beta chains were sequenced from one sample in a study of T cells in Graves' hyperthyroidism and ophthalmopathy. TCR beta CDR3 region amplification was performed from RNA transcripts. During a first-round RT-PCR of the TCR CDR3, the HTBI primer set was used. TCRdb itself ran the multiplex PCR reads through MiXCR, one entry per CDR3 protein. The sample lists around 300,000 distinct CDR3 sequences, 13% occurring once. Source material: blood. The receptors here all came from a woman aged 25-40 years with Graves' hyperthyroidism that later progressed to Graves' ophthalmopathy.

A few counts support this clonotype. The chain uses TRBV4-3 and TRBJ2-5; 12 nucleotides match TRBD2. The germline V gene encodes CDR1 LGHNA and CDR2 YSLEER. V shed 4 bases and J 2 bases; nucleotides not matched to a gene: 5. The CDR3 consists of 16 residues. CDR3 sequence: CASSPAGTSGQETQYF. The CDR3 DNA reads as TGCGCCAGCAGCCCGGCCGGGACTAGCGGGCAAGAGACCCAGTACTTC.

The table lists this clonotype with many counts. This sequence joins TRBV20-1 and TRBJ1-5; D perhaps matches TRBD1 (6 bases). Trimming pared 2 bases from V and 3 bases from J, leaving 14 bases between. Germline lookup yields CDR1 DFQATT and CDR2 SNEGSKA (reference sequence). This CDR3 is 15 amino acids long. The CDR3 spells CSARHGTNPNQPQHF. The CDR3 region has the DNA TGCAGTGCTAGACACGGGACAAACCCCAATCAGCCCCAGCATTTT.

This clonotype appeared many times. The chain recombines TRBV10-1 with TRBJ1-2; TRBD1 is a possible D gene (5 bases). The germline V and J ends were trimmed by 6 bases and 8 bases, with 28 bases remaining between them. CDR1 and CDR2 from the germline V gene are WNHNN and SYGVQD (reference sequence). This CDR3 comprises 17 residues. CDR3 sequence: CASRGGTVVRMLVGYTF. CDR3 bases: TGCGCCAGCAGGGGGGGGACGGTTGTTCGAATGCTGGTGGGCTACACCTTC.

In its sample, this clonotype was seen many times. This chain links TRBV24-1 with TRBJ2-5; 10 nucleotides agree with TRBD2. Germline CDR1 reads KGHDR; CDR2 reads SFDVKD. This CDR3 region has 17 residues. The V gene end was trimmed by 5 bases and the J gene end by 9 bases; junction bases not matched to a gene: 17. CDR3 region: CATSVILGRAGGGAQYF. CDR3 bases: TGTGCCACCAGTGTCATACTCGGTCGAGCGGGAGGGGGAGCCCAGTACTTC.

The sample holds many counts of this clonotype. V is TRBV12-3 or TRBV12-4 and J is TRBJ1-1; 7 nucleotides align to TRBD1. Trimming at V came to 6 bases and at J to 2 bases, leaving 12 bases not matched to a gene. The CDR3 has 16 amino acids. CDR3 in DNA: TGTGCCAGCAGATTCGGGACAGCCCTATCTAACACTGAAGCTTTCTTT. Residues: CASRFGTALSNTEAFF.

This clonotype has ten or more counts. The V gene is TRBV18, the J gene TRBJ2-3; D might be TRBD1 (5 bases). The CDR3 is 13 residues long. Per germline, CDR1 KGHSH and CDR2 LQKENI. V gave up 6 bases and J gave up 5 bases, with 12 bases separating them. The DNA for the CDR3 is TGTGCCAGCTCGCCCTTCCAGGGAGATACGCAGTATTTT. This encodes CASSPFQGDTQYF. Together with reference TRBV18 and TRBJ2-3, the CDR3 gives the full variable domain: NAGVMQNPRHLVRRRGQEARLRCSPMKGHSHVYWYRQLPEEGLKFMVYLQKENIIDESGMPKERFSAEFPKEGPSILRIQQVVRGDSAAYFCASSPFQGDTQYFGPGTRLTVL.

In its sample, this clonotype was seen many times. The J gene is TRBJ2-1, the V gene TRBV6-1, with 7 bases that match TRBD2. Germline-derived CDR1 and CDR2 are MNHNS and SASEGT. The CDR3 has 15 amino acids. V lost 5 bases and J lost 4; bases outside the gene matches: 8. CDR3 coding DNA: TGTGCCAGCAGTATTGACGCTAGCGGTTACAATGAGCAGTTCTTC. Its translation is CASSIDASGYNEQFF.

In its sample, this clonotype was seen a few times. The chain joins TRBV7-9 to TRBJ2-7, with 9 bases aligning to TRBD1. This CDR3 is 17 amino acids long. Germline CDR1 is SEHNR and CDR2 is FQNEAQ (reference sequence). V was pared by 5 bases and J by 2 bases, with 13 bases of the junction left unmatched. CDR3 amino acids: CASSPRRGDRAPYEQYF. CDR3 coding DNA: TGTGCCAGCAGCCCCCGCCGAGGGGACAGGGCGCCCTACGAGCAGTACTTC.

This clonotype appeared many times. The rearrangement links TRBV6-1 to TRBJ2-3; D is ambiguous. Germline V gene data show CDR1 as MNHNS and CDR2 as SASEGT. This CDR3 contains 13 residues. V lost 9 bases, J lost 8 bases, and 18 bases lay in between. The CDR3 DNA follows: TGTGCCAGTTACTACCCAGGATGGGCTACGCAGTATTTT. This codes for CASYYPGWATQYF.

The sample holds many counts of this clonotype. This sequence joins TRBV20-1 and TRBJ2-3; D not resolved. The V end was cut by 4 bases, the J end by 0 bases, with 8 bases between. The CDR3 sequence is 13 residues long. Germline V gives CDR1 DFQATT, CDR2 SNEGSKA (reference sequence). The CDR3 is CSANSASTDTQYF. In DNA, the CDR3 is TGCAGTGCTAATTCAGCTAGCACAGATACGCAGTATTTT.